This TCR beta chain was recorded in a study of T-cell reconstitution after alpha-beta-depleted transplantation in children. Study-wide findings and caveats: Counts and diversity of T cells one year after transplant came mostly from newly produced T cells. Expanded graft clones, several hundred of them, were reportedly the source of alpha-beta T cells about two months after transplant. At day 60, the high TCRbeta diversity found in some patients originated from recipient T cells and thymic progenitors that had survived.

V was pared by 7 bases and J by 0 bases, with 15 bases between. Germline CDR1 reads SGHRS; CDR2 reads YFSETQ. The CDR3 loop spans 15 amino acids. A library of TCRbeta sequences, prepared with unique molecular identifiers, was generated. TCRdb itself ran the PCR reads through MiXCR, one entry per CDR3 protein. In the table there are hundreds of thousands of distinct CDR3 sequences, about 12% of which are singletons. In this sample, this clonotype turned up a few times. Its matching antigen is unknown. The chain recombines TRBV5-1 with TRBJ2-3, with D hard to call. The sequence derives from a girl under 10 years old with congenital amegakaryocytic thrombocytopenia, due to receive a stem cell transplant. The sequences come from PBMCs, collected before TCRalphabeta/CD19-depleted stem cell transplant. This CDR3 is CASSIGQISTDTQYF. The CDR3 DNA is TGCGCCAGCTCTATAGGGCAGATTAGCACAGATACGCAGTATTTT.